The clone carrying this T cell receptor beta chain was detected only once. The source of the sample is a study of T cell responses to AZD1222 COVID-19 vaccine. Generated by immunoSEQ multiplex PCR, the TCRdb table keeps only in-frame clones and is missing some. Of about 120,000 clones listed, around 87% are singletons. V lost 2 bases and J 4 bases, leaving 8 bases between the germline ends. CDR1 and CDR2 (germline): KGHSH, LQKENI. The CDR3 is 13 residues long. This sequence originates from an adult in good health. Sequencing was performed on peripheral blood, taken on day 0 of AZD1222 vaccination. The rearrangement links TRBV18 to TRBJ1-1; weak D call: TRBD1 (5 bases). CDR3 loop: CASSPFGGTEAFF. CDR3 sequence (DNA): TGTGCCAGCTCACCATTTGGGGGCACTGAAGCTTTCTTT.